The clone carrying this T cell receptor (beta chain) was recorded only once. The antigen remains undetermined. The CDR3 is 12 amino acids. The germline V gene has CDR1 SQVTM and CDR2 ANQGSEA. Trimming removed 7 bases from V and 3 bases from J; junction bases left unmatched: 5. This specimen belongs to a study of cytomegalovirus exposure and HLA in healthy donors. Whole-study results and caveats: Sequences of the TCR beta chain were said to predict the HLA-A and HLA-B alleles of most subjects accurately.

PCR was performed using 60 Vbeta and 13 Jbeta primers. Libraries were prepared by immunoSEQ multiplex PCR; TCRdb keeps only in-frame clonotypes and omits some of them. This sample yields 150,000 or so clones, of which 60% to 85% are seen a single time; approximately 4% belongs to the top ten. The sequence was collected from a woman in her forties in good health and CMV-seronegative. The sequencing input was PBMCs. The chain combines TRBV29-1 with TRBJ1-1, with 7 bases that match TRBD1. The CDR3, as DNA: TGCAGCGGCGAGGGGGCGCACACTGAAGCTTTCTTT. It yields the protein CSGEGAHTEAFF.